The source of this T cell receptor beta chain is a study of blood T cell repertoires in COVID-19. Study-wide context: Whether acute or convalescent, the COVID-19 samples came from the United States, Italy and Spain. PBMCs, B-cell-depleted T cells, or T cells were the source of the cDNA or gDNA that made up the material.

Germline CDR1 is SGHNT and CDR2 is YENEEA. The CDR3 has 18 residues. Deletions cut 4 bases from V and 4 bases from J, with 20 bases between. Clones were read by immunoSEQ multiplex PCR, and TCRdb kept only the in-frame ones, dropping some. Altogether around 150,000 clones are present, 70% to 90% being singletons, with the ten largest covering about 3%. The receptor was isolated from a man in his 60s with acute or convalescent COVID-19. Input material: peripheral blood. The rearrangement links TRBV11-3 to TRBJ1-6, with no clear D. CDR3 DNA: TGTGCCAGCAGCTCTCCTTATACGGCGCGGCCTTATAATTCACCCCTCCACTTT. Protein sequence: CASSSPYTARPYNSPLHF.